The 3 T cell receptor beta chains below come from one sample, sequenced in a study of OX40 agonist ivuxolimab in advanced cancers. To prepare the library, the immunoSEQ multiplex PCR assay was applied. TCRdb limited this immuneACCESS table to in-frame rearrangements with V and J called. A share of clones is missing; checked studies link under half to unresolved V genes, and the rest is unexplained. The sample table contains about 45,000 clones; only one count was recorded for 84% of them. Of the sample, roughly 2.6% falls within the top ten clones. This specimen was CD4+ or CD8+ T cells sorted from blood, taken in a trial of the OX40 agonist ivuxolimab. The source of these receptors is an adult with an advanced solid tumor such as melanoma, head and neck, liver or kidney cancer.

The genes are TRBV7-9 and TRBJ2-3; 9 bases are a match to TRBD1. Germline CDR1 reads SEHNR; CDR2 reads FQNEAQ (reference sequence). The V and J ends lost 6 bases and 3 bases, in that order; junction bases with no gene match: 7. CDR3 length: 15 amino acids. As DNA, the CDR3 is TGTGCCAGCAGTTCATACAGGGGGCGAACAGATACGCAGTATTTT. It yields the protein CASSSYRGRTDTQYF. The full variable domain, completed using reference TRBV7-9 and TRBJ2-3, is DTGVSQNPRHKITKRGQNVTFRCDPISEHNRLYWYRQTLGQGPEFLTYFQNEAQLEKSRLLSDRFSAERPKGSFSTLEIQRTEQGDSAMYLCASSSYRGRTDTQYFGPGTRLTVL.

The rearrangement links TRBV19 to TRBJ2-3, with no clear D. The CDR3 is 15 residues long. Between the trimmed V and J ends, which lost 6 bases and 2 bases, there was a span of 15 bases. From germline, CDR1 is LNHDA and CDR2 SQIVND (reference sequence). CDR3 nucleotide sequence: TGTGCCAGTAGGAGAGTCCAAGGGATCACAGATACGCAGTATTTT. It is translated as CASRRVQGITDTQYF.

In its sample, this clone was seen a few times. This chain joins TRBV19 and TRBJ1-2; TRBD1 agrees at 7 bases. The trim removed 8 bases at V and 4 bases at J, leaving 13 bases unmatched. Germline V gene lookup returns CDR1 LNHDA and CDR2 SQIVND (reference sequence). CDR3 length: 15 amino acids. The CDR3 bases are TGTGCCAGTTCGAAACGGGACAGTGCCCTCTATGGCTACACCTTC. It encodes CASSKRDSALYGYTF.